This entry lists 6 T cell receptor beta chains sequenced from one sample in a study of blood T cell repertoires in COVID-19. Using immunoSEQ multiplex PCR, the repertoire was profiled, and TCRdb retains in-frame clones only, with some absent. This sample carries 150,000 to 170,000 clones, 76% of them seen once, and the ten largest clones take 3% to 4.5%. Sequencing was carried out using peripheral blood. The receptors derive from a woman of 80 years or more with acute or convalescent COVID-19.

The chain is built from TRBV7-8 and TRBJ2-5, with TRBD2 matching over 15 bases. The V gene end was trimmed by 3 bases and the J gene end by 5 bases; junction bases not matched to a gene: 7. Germline V lookup: CDR1 SGHVS, CDR2 FQNEAQ. The CDR3 contains 17 residues. The CDR3 region is CASSFGLAGGRVETQYF. CDR3 sequence (DNA): TGTGCCAGCAGCTTCGGACTAGCGGGAGGGCGGGTTGAGACCCAGTACTTC.

In this sample, this clone turned up once. The V call is TRBV27, the J call TRBJ2-2, with 8 bases matching TRBD1. J was trimmed by 1 base and V by 5 bases; bases with no gene match: 3. Germline CDR1 MNHEY, CDR2 SMNVEV (reference sequence). The CDR3 has 15 amino acids. DNA for the CDR3: TGTGCCAGCAGTCTCGGACAGGGGAACACCGGGGAGCTGTTTTTT. Translated: CASSLGQGNTGELFF.

The CDR3 coding sequence is TGTGCCAGCAGTGAAGCGCTTGAGTATCAGCCCCAGCATTTT. This sequence encodes CASSEALEYQPQHF. This sequence joins TRBV2 and TRBJ1-5; D ambiguous. CDR1 is SNHLY and CDR2 is FYNNEI in the germline V gene. There are 14 residues in the CDR3. The V and J ends lost 0 bases and 5 bases respectively, with 8 bases between them.

The rearrangement joins TRBV7-2 to TRBJ2-3; no reliable D call. CDR3 length: 14 residues. Germline V gene data show CDR1 as SGHTA and CDR2 as FQGNSA. The V end was cut by 2 bases, the J end by 2 bases, with 8 bases between. CDR3: CASSLSGLTDTQYF. The CDR3 nucleotides read TGTGCCAGCAGCTTATCAGGCCTCACAGATACGCAGTATTTT.

The genes are TRBV2 and TRBJ2-7; 12 bases align to TRBD1. Germline CDR1 SNHLY, CDR2 FYNNEI. The J segment lost 7 bases and the V segment lost 8 bases, leaving 3 bases of the junction unmatched. The CDR3 is made up of 12 amino acids. CDR3 sequence (DNA): TGTGCCAGCGGGGACAGGGGGCTGGAGCAGTACTTC. This codes for CASGDRGLEQYF.

This clone occurred a few times. The chain uses TRBV28 and TRBJ2-2, with a weak D call TRBD2 (5 bases). The CDR3 runs 16 residues. The V end lost 5 bases, the J end lost 1 base, and 14 bases lay between the germline ends. The germline CDR1 and CDR2 sequences are MDHEN and SYDVKM. The CDR3 is CASSLGVAVNTGELFF. The DNA for the CDR3 is TGTGCCAGCAGTCTCGGGGTAGCCGTGAACACCGGGGAGCTGTTTTTT.